Listed below are T cell receptor beta chains from one sample, sequenced in a study of T-cell memory formation after mild COVID-19. TCRdb processed the 5' RACE reads anew with MiXCR; each CDR3 protein has one entry. The sample shows roughly 450,000 distinct CDR3 sequences, more than 15% of them seen only once. The sequencing sample was made of PBMCs or a T cell subset sorted from them (not recorded which). These receptors were collected from a man aged 18 to 29 who had mild COVID-19 (a few samples of this study predate the infection). Cell type and time point are not known. Both conserved end residues are part of each CDR3. The D gene is left open where the match is weak. Size values are once, few and many counts, or a class for expanded clones, and some rows have none.

j_call: TRBJ2-1
v_call: TRBV29-1
clone_size: NA
d_call: NA
cdr3_nt: TGCAGTTCTGGGGCAGGGCCAAGCTCCTACAATGAGCAGTTCTTC
cdr3_aa: CSSGAGPSSYNEQFF

j_call: TRBJ1-1
v_call: TRBV9
clone_size: NA
d_call: NA
cdr3_nt: TGTGCCAGCAGCGTCTCATTGAACACTGAAGCTTTCTTT
cdr3_aa: CASSVSLNTEAFF

j_call: TRBJ2-5
v_call: TRBV5-1
clone_size: few
d_call: NA
cdr3_nt: TGCGCCAGCAGCTCCAGGGCTCTAAAAGAGACCCAGTACTTC
cdr3_aa: CASSSRALKETQYF

j_call: TRBJ1-1
v_call: TRBV6-5
clone_size: few
d_call: TRBD1
cdr3_nt: TGTGCCAGCAGTTACTCCTCGCGGATCGTGGACAGGGGGAGAAAGAAGACTGAAGCTTTCTTT
cdr3_aa: CASSYSSRIVDRGRKKTEAFF

j_call: TRBJ2-3
v_call: TRBV3-1
clone_size: many
d_call: NA
cdr3_nt: TGTGCCAGCAGCCAATATAAGAATACGCAGTATTTT
cdr3_aa: CASSQYKNTQYF

j_call: TRBJ1-4
v_call: TRBV5-6
clone_size: many
d_call: NA
cdr3_nt: TGTGCCAGCAGCTTGGCCAACGCGGGCAAGGTTTTT
cdr3_aa: CASSLANAGKVF

j_call: TRBJ2-5
v_call: TRBV29-1
clone_size: NA
d_call: NA
cdr3_nt: TGCAGCGTTGGGCCCGGAGTGGCAGGTTGGAAGACCCAGTACTTC
cdr3_aa: CSVGPGVAGWKTQYF

j_call: TRBJ2-1
v_call: TRBV21-1
clone_size: few
d_call: NA
cdr3_nt: TGTGCCAGCAGCATCAGTTGGGCCGACGAGCAGTTCTTC
cdr3_aa: CASSISWADEQFF

j_call: TRBJ2-7
v_call: TRBV6-5
clone_size: few
d_call: NA
cdr3_nt: TGTGCCAGCAGTTACTCGAGACCCGACTACGAGCAGTACTTC
cdr3_aa: CASSYSRPDYEQYF

j_call: TRBJ2-3
v_call: TRBV9
clone_size: NA
d_call: NA
cdr3_nt: TGTGCCAGCAGCGTAGGGGACCCGGGACGGACAGATACGCAGTATTTT
cdr3_aa: CASSVGDPGRTDTQYF

j_call: TRBJ2-3
v_call: TRBV6-1
clone_size: many
d_call: NA
cdr3_nt: TGTGCCAGCAGTACAGGGATGGGTGGGGCAGATACGCAGTATTTT
cdr3_aa: CASSTGMGGADTQYF

j_call: TRBJ1-4
v_call: TRBV6-5
clone_size: few
d_call: TRBD1
cdr3_nt: TGTGCCAGCAGTTACTCGACAGGGAGAGAAAAACTGTTTTTT
cdr3_aa: CASSYSTGREKLFF

j_call: TRBJ2-5
v_call: TRBV12-3/TRBV12-4
clone_size: few
d_call: NA
cdr3_nt: TGTGCCAGCAGCCCCAGGGGCTTCCAAGAGACCCAGTACTTC
cdr3_aa: CASSPRGFQETQYF

j_call: TRBJ2-1
v_call: TRBV6-4
clone_size: many
d_call: NA
cdr3_nt: TGTGCCAGCAGTGAGGACACCTACAATGAGCAGTTCTTC
cdr3_aa: CASSEDTYNEQFF

j_call: TRBJ2-1
v_call: TRBV28
clone_size: NA
d_call: NA
cdr3_nt: TGTGCCAGCAGTTCGGCTGGACCCCACGGTGAGCAGTTCTTC
cdr3_aa: CASSSAGPHGEQFF

j_call: TRBJ2-5
v_call: TRBV7-6
clone_size: NA
d_call: TRBD2
cdr3_nt: TGTGCCAGCAGCCCCGGACTAGCGGGGGCTAAGAAGACCCAGTACTTC
cdr3_aa: CASSPGLAGAKKTQYF

j_call: TRBJ2-1
v_call: TRBV12-3/TRBV12-4
clone_size: few
d_call: TRBD2
cdr3_nt: TGTGCCAGCAGGTTTCAGCGGGGCTTGGAGGGCGAGCAGTTCTTC
cdr3_aa: CASRFQRGLEGEQFF

j_call: TRBJ2-5
v_call: TRBV5-6
clone_size: few
d_call: NA
cdr3_nt: TGTGCCAGCAGCGGGGACTGGCAAGAGACCCAGTACTTC
cdr3_aa: CASSGDWQETQYF

j_call: TRBJ2-5
v_call: TRBV7-8
clone_size: few
d_call: NA
cdr3_nt: TGTGCCAGCAGCCGCGGGACGGCCCGGGAGACCCAGTACTTC
cdr3_aa: CASSRGTARETQYF

j_call: TRBJ2-1
v_call: TRBV6-5
clone_size: many
d_call: TRBD1
cdr3_nt: TGTGCCAGCAGTTTCGACCGGACAGGGTCTATCAATGAGCAGTTCTTC
cdr3_aa: CASSFDRTGSINEQFF

j_call: TRBJ2-7
v_call: TRBV4-1
clone_size: few
d_call: TRBD1
cdr3_nt: TGCGCCAGCAGCCGTACCGGGACAGGGGTTGACGAGCAGTACTTC
cdr3_aa: CASSRTGTGVDEQYF

j_call: TRBJ2-7
v_call: TRBV2
clone_size: NA
d_call: TRBD2
cdr3_nt: TGTGCCAAAGCAGCGGGAGACAGGTTACCCTACGAGCAGTACTTC
cdr3_aa: CAKAAGDRLPYEQYF

j_call: TRBJ1-5
v_call: TRBV28
clone_size: NA
d_call: TRBD1
cdr3_nt: TGTGCCTCCTCGACAGGGGATATTCAGCCCCAGCATTTT
cdr3_aa: CASSTGDIQPQHF

j_call: TRBJ1-2
v_call: TRBV5-1
clone_size: many
d_call: TRBD1
cdr3_nt: TGCGCCAGCAGCTTTTCACAGGGGGCAAGTGGCTACACCTTC
cdr3_aa: CASSFSQGASGYTF

j_call: TRBJ1-5
v_call: TRBV7-9
clone_size: many
d_call: NA
cdr3_nt: TGTGCCAGCAGCTTTACGGATAGCAATCAGCCCCAGCATTTT
cdr3_aa: CASSFTDSNQPQHF

j_call: TRBJ2-1
v_call: TRBV7-9
clone_size: once
d_call: NA
cdr3_nt: TGTGCCAGCAGCTTAGCCTTAGCGTACAATGAGCAGTTCTTC
cdr3_aa: CASSLALAYNEQFF

j_call: TRBJ2-7
v_call: TRBV4-1
clone_size: NA
d_call: TRBD1
cdr3_nt: TGCGCCAGCAGCCATGGGACAGGGGATATGGGCTACGAGCAGTACTTC
cdr3_aa: CASSHGTGDMGYEQYF

j_call: TRBJ2-7
v_call: TRBV13
clone_size: NA
d_call: NA
cdr3_nt: TGTGCCAGCAGCCCCGGGGCCGTAGGGTCCACAAGCGACGAGCAGTACTTC
cdr3_aa: CASSPGAVGSTSDEQYF

j_call: TRBJ2-1
v_call: TRBV20-1
clone_size: NA
d_call: NA
cdr3_nt: TGCAGTGCCGGTGAATTAGCACAGATCAATGAGCAGTTCTTC
cdr3_aa: CSAGELAQINEQFF

j_call: TRBJ1-5
v_call: TRBV19
clone_size: NA
d_call: NA
cdr3_nt: TGTGCCAGTAGAACGGACGCCAGGGGCCGGCGTCAGGGCAATCAGCCCCAGCATTTT
cdr3_aa: CASRTDARGRRQGNQPQHF

j_call: TRBJ2-7
v_call: TRBV7-9
clone_size: few
d_call: NA
cdr3_nt: TGTGCCAGCAGCTTAAACCCGGTTTACGAGCAGTACTTC
cdr3_aa: CASSLNPVYEQYF

j_call: TRBJ2-2
v_call: TRBV20-1
clone_size: NA
d_call: TRBD2
cdr3_nt: TGCAGTGCTAGACCGGGGACTAGCGGGGGGGCCGGGGAGCTGTTTTTT
cdr3_aa: CSARPGTSGGAGELFF

j_call: TRBJ2-7
v_call: TRBV20-1
clone_size: few
d_call: NA
cdr3_nt: TGCAGTGCTAGAGATCTCGGCAGATACTACGAGCAGTACTTC
cdr3_aa: CSARDLGRYYEQYF

j_call: TRBJ2-1
v_call: TRBV9
clone_size: few
d_call: TRBD2
cdr3_nt: TGTGCCAGCAGCGTAACCCTAGCGGGGGTACTCAATGAGCAGTTCTTC
cdr3_aa: CASSVTLAGVLNEQFF

j_call: TRBJ2-1
v_call: TRBV20-1
clone_size: NA
d_call: TRBD2
cdr3_nt: TGCAGTGCCCATAGCGGGGGGAGCTCCTACAATGAGCAGTTCTTC
cdr3_aa: CSAHSGGSSYNEQFF

j_call: TRBJ2-1
v_call: TRBV11-1
clone_size: few
d_call: NA
cdr3_nt: TGTGCCAGCAGCTTATTTGGGACGGTAAGAGGGGATGAGCAGTTCTTC
cdr3_aa: CASSLFGTVRGDEQFF

j_call: TRBJ2-2
v_call: TRBV7-2
clone_size: few
d_call: NA
cdr3_nt: TGTGCCAGCAGCTTAGTCGGGGTCGGCTTTAACACCGGGGAGCTGTTTTTT
cdr3_aa: CASSLVGVGFNTGELFF

j_call: TRBJ1-3
v_call: TRBV10-1
clone_size: many
d_call: NA
cdr3_nt: TGCGCCAGCAGTCCCGGGCCGAGCTCTGGAAACACCATATATTTT
cdr3_aa: CASSPGPSSGNTIYF

j_call: TRBJ1-1
v_call: TRBV5-1
clone_size: NA
d_call: NA
cdr3_nt: TGCGCCAGCAGTCTGATAGGGGGAAACACTGAAGCTTTCTTT
cdr3_aa: CASSLIGGNTEAFF

j_call: TRBJ2-3
v_call: TRBV7-6
clone_size: few
d_call: TRBD1
cdr3_nt: TGTGCCAGCTCGGACAGGGGGCGCGCAGATACGCAGTATTTT
cdr3_aa: CASSDRGRADTQYF

j_call: TRBJ2-3
v_call: TRBV7-9
clone_size: few
d_call: NA
cdr3_nt: TGTGCCAGCAGCCCCCGGGGGAACACAGATACGCAGTATTTT
cdr3_aa: CASSPRGNTDTQYF

j_call: TRBJ2-7
v_call: TRBV7-9
clone_size: NA
d_call: TRBD2
cdr3_nt: TGTGCCAGCAGCCCAACCACTAGCGGGAGTTACGAGCAGTACTTC
cdr3_aa: CASSPTTSGSYEQYF

j_call: TRBJ2-3
v_call: TRBV7-7
clone_size: NA
d_call: NA
cdr3_nt: TGTGCCAGCAGCTCCAGCGGTCGCACAGATACGCAGTATTTT
cdr3_aa: CASSSSGRTDTQYF

j_call: TRBJ2-3
v_call: TRBV5-1
clone_size: many
d_call: TRBD1
cdr3_nt: TGCGCCAGCAGCTTGCAGGGGGACCTCACAGATACGCAGTATTTT
cdr3_aa: CASSLQGDLTDTQYF

j_call: TRBJ1-5
v_call: TRBV28
clone_size: NA
d_call: TRBD1
cdr3_nt: TGTGCCAGCAGTTTAGGGGACAGGAATAGCAATCAGCCCCAGCATTTT
cdr3_aa: CASSLGDRNSNQPQHF

j_call: TRBJ2-1
v_call: TRBV14
clone_size: few
d_call: NA
cdr3_nt: TGTGCCAGCAGCCAAGATACCGCGTACAATGAGCAGTTCTTC
cdr3_aa: CASSQDTAYNEQFF

j_call: TRBJ2-1
v_call: TRBV7-7
clone_size: NA
d_call: NA
cdr3_nt: TGTGCCAGCAGCCCGCGCTCTAGCGCCGGGGCCGGGTACAATGAGCAGTTCTTC
cdr3_aa: CASSPRSSAGAGYNEQFF

j_call: TRBJ2-7
v_call: TRBV20-1
clone_size: few
d_call: NA
cdr3_nt: TGCAGTGCTTTAGGTGGGGGCGCGCGGACCGAGCAGTACTTC
cdr3_aa: CSALGGGARTEQYF

j_call: TRBJ2-1
v_call: TRBV4-1
clone_size: few
d_call: NA
cdr3_nt: TGCGCCAGCAGCCAAGAGGGTTCCCCTAACTACAATGAGCAGTTCTTC
cdr3_aa: CASSQEGSPNYNEQFF